The clone carrying this T cell receptor beta chain was recorded only once. Antigen specificity is unknown. This specimen belongs to a study of cytomegalovirus exposure and HLA in healthy donors. Overall study findings and caveats: According to an earlier analysis, most TCR beta V segments yielded productive rearrangements about 87% or about 30% of the time. Later work found that TCR association rates differed between HLA loci; DRB1 had the most and HLA-C the fewest. Most of the CMV-associated TCR beta chains (in a later analysis) appeared to be HLA-restricted.

PCR employed 60 Vbeta and 13 Jbeta primers. TCRdb keeps only in-frame clones here, not all; method: immunoSEQ multiplex PCR. Seen here are roughly 69,000 clones, under 80% observed once, and the top ten hold 11% to 15%. V was pared by 1 base and J by 12 bases, with 9 bases between. The CDR3 runs to 11 residues. Germline V CDR1 and CDR2: GTSNPN, SVGIG (reference sequence). The receptor comes from a male donor in good health and CMV-seropositive. This chain uses TRBV30 with TRBJ1-4; D gene uncertain. Sequenced: PBMCs. CDR3: CAWSEKAELFF. CDR3 sequence (DNA): TGTGCCTGGAGTGAGAAAGCGGAACTGTTTTTT.